The sequence of this T cell receptor (beta chain) was determined in a study of neurological immune-mediated disorders. Trimming removed 2 bases from V and 5 bases from J; junction bases left unmatched: 5. CDR1 and CDR2 (germline): SGHRS, YFSETQ. The CDR3 runs to 14 residues. This clonotype was found many times. The target antigen is unknown. TCRdb re-called the 5' RACE reads through MiXCR, storing one row per CDR3 protein. The sample consists of approximately 100,000 distinct CDR3 sequences, 3% to 4.5% of them appearing once. Study-wide results and caveats: Private repertoires in all groups were suggested by the finding that expanded clones across subjects shared no CDR3 amino acid sequences.

PBMCs stored at -80 C, numbering 2 million, were the origin of the unsorted libraries. This chain links TRBV5-1 with TRBJ2-5; 8 bases line up with TRBD2. Input material: PBMCs. The sequence was collected from a woman aged 50 to 65 with multiple sclerosis. As DNA, the CDR3 is TGCGCCAGCAGCTTTAGCGGGGCAAGCGAGACCCAGTACTTC. Translating it yields CASSFSGASETQYF. Together with reference TRBV5-1 and TRBJ2-5, the CDR3 gives the full variable domain: KAGVTQTPRYLIKTRGQQVTLSCSPISGHRSVSWYQQTPGQGLQFLFEYFSETQRNKGNFPGRFSGRQFSNSRSEMNVSTLELGDSALYLCASSFSGASETQYFGPGTRLLVL.